One and the same sample provided the 22 T cell receptor beta chains below, sequenced in a study of PD-1 blockade in classical Hodgkin lymphoma. The method was immunoSEQ multiplex PCR; TCRdb's version includes in-frame clones alone and lacks a portion of them. The sample carries 16,000 or so clones, approximately 84% recorded once. Regarding time point: newly diagnosed, previously untreated cHL patient sample. Sequencing was performed on peripheral blood mononuclear cells (PBMCs). The source is a human donor with classical Hodgkin lymphoma.

The chain has TRBV2 and TRBJ2-3, with TRBD2 matching 13 bases. Germline V gene data show CDR1 as SNHLY and CDR2 as FYNNEI. CDR3 length: 15 residues. Trimming cost V 6 bases and J 5 bases; bases outside gene matches: 5. Here the CDR3 DNA reads TGTGCCAGCAGGCTACTAGCGGGAGGGGGAGATACGCAGTATTTT. Translated, it gives CASRLLAGGGDTQYF.

This rearrangement joins TRBV19 to TRBJ1-2, with D possibly being TRBD1 (5 bases). The germline gives CDR1 LNHDA, CDR2 SQIVND (reference sequence). V was trimmed by 0 bases and J by 4 bases, leaving 12 bases between them. The CDR3 contains 15 residues. CDR3 DNA sequence: TGTGCCAGTAGTATAGATGGCGACAGAGTCTATGGCTACACCTTC. Amino acid sequence: CASSIDGDRVYGYTF.

The CDR3 sequence is CASSIGGRSPFLNTEAFF. Here the CDR3 DNA reads TGTGCCAGTAGTATAGGGGGCCGCTCTCCTTTTTTGAACACTGAAGCTTTCTTT. The V call is TRBV19, the J call TRBJ1-1, with TRBD1 as a possible D gene (5 bases). Trimming cost V 1 base and J 0 bases, with 18 bases left between them. The germline CDR1 and CDR2 sequences are LNHDA and SQIVND (reference sequence). This CDR3 comprises 18 residues. Filled out from reference TRBV19 and TRBJ1-1, the complete variable domain reads DGGITQSPKYLFRKEGQNVTLSCEQNLNHDAMYWYRQDPGQGLRLIYYSQIVNDFQKGDIAEGYSVSREKKESFPLTVTSAQKNPTAFYLCASSIGGRSPFLNTEAFFGQGTRLTVV.

This chain connects TRBV6-6 to TRBJ2-7, with TRBD2 matching over 7 bases. The V gene's germline CDR1 is MNHNY and CDR2 SVGAGI (reference sequence). With V trimmed by 8 bases and J by 2 bases, 6 bases remained unmatched. The CDR3 runs to 13 residues. The CDR3 loop reads CASWEGSTYEQYF. The CDR3, as DNA: TGTGCCAGCTGGGAGGGGTCCACCTACGAGCAGTACTTC.

V is TRBV28 and J is TRBJ1-5; 7 positions agree with TRBD1. V lost 7 bases, J lost 1 base, and 4 bases stayed unmatched. Germline V gives CDR1 MDHEN, CDR2 SYDVKM. The CDR3 contains 14 residues. As DNA, the CDR3 is TGTGCCAGCACCGCAGGGGGGAGCAATCAGCCCCAGCATTTT. It encodes CASTAGGSNQPQHF.

The chain employs TRBV19 and TRBJ1-5, with D uncertain. Trimming left V 1 base short and J 6 bases short, with 7 bases between. The CDR3 has 13 residues. CDR1 is LNHDA and CDR2 is SQIVND in the germline V gene (reference sequence). The chain's CDR3 is CASSIGAPQPQHF. The CDR3 bases are TGTGCCAGTAGTATAGGGGCACCTCAGCCCCAGCATTTT.

V usage is TRBV28 and J usage is TRBJ2-3; no definite D call. V was clipped by 10 bases and J by 2 bases, with 13 bases between them. Looked up from germline, CDR1 is MDHEN and CDR2 is SYDVKM. This CDR3 region has 13 residues. CDR3 region: CATLDTDTDTQYF. The CDR3 nucleotides read TGTGCCACGCTTGACACGGACACAGATACGCAGTATTTT.

The chain has TRBV28 and TRBJ2-7, with 8 bases that match TRBD1. This CDR3 has 14 residues. Germline CDR1 reads MDHEN; CDR2 reads SYDVKM. V lost 3 bases, J lost 2 bases, and 3 bases stayed unmatched. The CDR3 reads CASSFMDRAYEQYF. Here the CDR3 DNA reads TGTGCCAGCAGTTTTATGGACAGGGCCTACGAGCAGTACTTC.

This sequence joins TRBV28 and TRBJ1-6, with TRBD1 matching 7 bases. The CDR3 has 11 residues. Germline V gene lookup returns CDR1 MDHEN and CDR2 SYDVKM. V was clipped by 6 bases and J by 13 bases; unmatched bases: 3. DNA of the CDR3: TGTGCCAGCAGCGTACAGGGGCCCCTCCACTTT. It translates to CASSVQGPLHF.

V usage is TRBV27 and J usage is TRBJ1-3; D is ambiguous. The V gene lost 3 bases and the J gene lost 3 bases, with 9 bases spanning the gap. Germline lookup yields CDR1 MNHEY and CDR2 SMNVEV (reference sequence). This CDR3 is 14 amino acids long. The CDR3 DNA reads as TGTGCCAGCAGTTTCGAGGGAAATGGAAACACCATATATTTT. Its protein product is CASSFEGNGNTIYF.

The rearrangement joins TRBV6-1 to TRBJ2-3; a possible D gene is TRBD2 (6 bases). Germline lookup yields CDR1 MNHNS and CDR2 SASEGT. With 0 bases removed from V and 3 bases from J, the gap between germline ends came to 13 bases. The CDR3 covers 16 residues. CDR3 nucleotides: TGTGCCAGCAGTGAAGCGGAGGCTAGCGAAACAGATACGCAGTATTTT. It encodes CASSEAEASETDTQYF.

A few counts support this clone. Germline is not matched at one junction end, which may reflect a read error. The chain joins TRBV27 to TRBJ1-1; the D is unclear. The CDR3 is made up of 13 amino acids. Germline CDR1 reads MNHEY; CDR2 reads SMNVEV (reference sequence). The CDR3 coding sequence is TGTGCCAGCAGTTTTACCCCTAACACTGGAGCTTTCTTT. It encodes CASSFTPNTGAFF.

The chain links TRBV20-1 to TRBJ2-7; D might be TRBD1 (6 bases). Germline CDR1 is DFQATT and CDR2 is SNEGSKA (reference sequence). The V and J ends lost 6 bases and 0 bases respectively, with 6 bases between them. The CDR3 runs to 11 residues. CDR3 residues: CSAGHSYEQYF. The CDR3, as DNA: TGCAGTGCGGGACACTCCTACGAGCAGTACTTC.

This clone was detected a few times. The chain has TRBV29-1 and TRBJ2-1, with TRBD2 identical over 13 bases. V shed 0 bases and J 7 bases; nucleotides not matched to a gene: 9. Germline CDR1 SQVTM, CDR2 ANQGSEA. The CDR3 sequence is 17 residues long. The CDR3 DNA sequence: TGCAGCGTTGAAGATCCGGGACTAGCGGGAAGAGGGAATGAGCAGTTCTTC. Translation: CSVEDPGLAGRGNEQFF.

The chain combines TRBV7-8 with TRBJ2-7; perhaps TRBD2 as D (6 bases). V was clipped by 5 bases and J by 3 bases, with 14 bases between them. Germline V lookup: CDR1 SGHVS, CDR2 FQNEAQ. The CDR3 is made up of 14 amino acids. The chain's CDR3 is CASSLGGSIYEQYF. The CDR3 coding sequence is TGTGCCAGCAGCCTGGGAGGAAGCATCTACGAGCAGTACTTC.

The chain has TRBV15 and TRBJ2-5; D is undetermined. V lost 0 bases and J 1 base, leaving 9 bases between the germline ends. CDR1 is LNHNV and CDR2 is YYDKDF in the germline V gene (reference sequence). The CDR3 loop spans 15 amino acids. The CDR3 sequence: CATSRDPPSQETQYF. In DNA form, the CDR3 reads TGTGCCACCAGCAGAGATCCCCCCAGCCAAGAGACCCAGTACTTC.

The V call is TRBV14, the J call TRBJ2-3; weak D call: TRBD2 (5 bases). Trimming shortened V by 1 base and J by 4 bases, and 15 bases separated the two germline ends. CDR3 length equals 16 residues. The germline CDR1 and CDR2 sequences are SGHDN and FVKESK. CDR3: CASSQGASIMADTQYF. The CDR3 DNA reads as TGTGCCAGCAGCCAAGGGGCTAGCATAATGGCAGATACGCAGTATTTT.

The genes are TRBV5-4 and TRBJ1-1, with D hard to call. The CDR3 runs 14 residues. Germline V gene data show CDR1 as SGHNT and CDR2 as YYREEE (reference sequence). Deletions cut 1 base from V and 1 base from J, with 8 bases between. The CDR3 DNA reads TGTGCCAGCAGCTTGAGCGACAAGAACACTGAAGCTTTCTTT. The encoded protein is CASSLSDKNTEAFF.

The chain recombines TRBV9 with TRBJ2-2; maybe TRBD2 (5 bases). V lost 0 bases and J 4 bases, leaving 10 bases between the germline ends. The CDR3 has 15 residues. Germline V gives CDR1 SGDLS, CDR2 YYNGEE. CDR3 region: CASSVGLASTGELFF. In DNA, the CDR3 is TGTGCCAGCAGCGTAGGTCTAGCTTCCACCGGGGAGCTGTTTTTT.

Turning to this clone: Other nucleotide sequences in the sample specify the same CDR3. This chain links TRBV19 with TRBJ2-1; D remains unclear. This CDR3 is built from 11 residues. The germline CDR1 and CDR2 sequences are LNHDA and SQIVND (reference sequence). The ends were cut back, 9 bases at V and 7 bases at J, with 10 bases in the middle. The CDR3 spells CASRIGNEQFF. DNA of the CDR3: TGTGCCAGCAGGATAGGGAATGAGCAGTTCTTC.

This clone was recorded only once. The chain combines TRBV15 with TRBJ2-5, with a weak D call TRBD2 (6 bases). Per the germline V gene, CDR1 is LNHNV and CDR2 is YYDKDF (reference sequence). This CDR3 has 13 residues. The CDR3 reads CVSEAGSGETQYF. In DNA, the CDR3 is TGTGTCAGCGAGGCGGGGAGCGGGGAGACCCAGTACTTC.

The CDR3 loop is CAVLPLGVSTNEKLFF. Written as DNA, the CDR3 is TGTGCCGTCTTACCCCTCGGGGTCTCAACTAATGAAAAACTGTTTTTT. The chain links TRBV28 to TRBJ1-4; D remains unclear. The length of the CDR3 is 16 residues. Germline lookup yields CDR1 MDHEN and CDR2 SYDVKM. V gave up 11 bases and J gave up 0 bases, with 19 bases separating them.